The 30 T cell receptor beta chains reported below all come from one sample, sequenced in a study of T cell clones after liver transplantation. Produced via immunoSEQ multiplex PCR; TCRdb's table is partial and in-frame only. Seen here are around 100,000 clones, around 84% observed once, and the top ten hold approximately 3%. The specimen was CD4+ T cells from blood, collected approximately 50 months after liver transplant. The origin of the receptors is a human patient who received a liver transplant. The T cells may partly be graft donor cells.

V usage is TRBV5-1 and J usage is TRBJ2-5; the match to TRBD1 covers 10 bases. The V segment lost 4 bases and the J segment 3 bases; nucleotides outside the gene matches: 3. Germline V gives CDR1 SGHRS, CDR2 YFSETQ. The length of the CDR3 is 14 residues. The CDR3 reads CASSPTGGEETQYF. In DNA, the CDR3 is TGCGCCAGCAGCCCGACAGGGGGCGAAGAGACCCAGTACTTC.

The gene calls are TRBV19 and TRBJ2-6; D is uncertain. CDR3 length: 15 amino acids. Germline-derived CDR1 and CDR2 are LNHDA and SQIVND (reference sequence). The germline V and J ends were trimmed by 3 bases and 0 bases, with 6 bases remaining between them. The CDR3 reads CASSIHLSGANVLTF. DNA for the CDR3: TGTGCCAGTAGTATCCACCTCTCTGGGGCCAACGTCCTGACTTTC.

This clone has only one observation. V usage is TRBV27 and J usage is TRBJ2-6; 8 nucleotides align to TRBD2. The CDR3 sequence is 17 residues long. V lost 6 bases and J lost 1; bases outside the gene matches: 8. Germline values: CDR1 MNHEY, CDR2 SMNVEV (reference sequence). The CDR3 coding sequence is TGTGCCAGCAGGGCCGGGACTAGTGTATCTGGGGCCAACGTCCTGACTTTC. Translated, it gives CASRAGTSVSGANVLTF.

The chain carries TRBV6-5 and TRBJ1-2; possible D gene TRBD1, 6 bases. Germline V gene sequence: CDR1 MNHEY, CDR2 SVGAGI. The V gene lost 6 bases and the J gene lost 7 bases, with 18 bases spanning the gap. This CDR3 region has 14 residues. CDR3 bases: TGTGCCAGCAGGGAAAACAGGGAGGTCAGTGGCTACACCTTC. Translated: CASRENREVSGYTF.

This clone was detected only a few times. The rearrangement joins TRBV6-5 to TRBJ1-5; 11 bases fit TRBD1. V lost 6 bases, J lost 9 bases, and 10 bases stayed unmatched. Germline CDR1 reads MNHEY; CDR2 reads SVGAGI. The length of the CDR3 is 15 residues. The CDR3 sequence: CASSLGQGASWPQHF. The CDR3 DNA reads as TGTGCCAGCAGCCTCGGACAGGGGGCCTCTTGGCCCCAGCATTTT.

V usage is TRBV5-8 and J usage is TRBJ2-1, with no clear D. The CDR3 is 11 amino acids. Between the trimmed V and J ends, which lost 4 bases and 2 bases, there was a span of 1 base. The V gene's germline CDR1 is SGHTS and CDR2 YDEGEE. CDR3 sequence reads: CASSPYNEQFF. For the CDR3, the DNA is TGTGCCAGCAGCCCCTACAATGAGCAGTTCTTC.

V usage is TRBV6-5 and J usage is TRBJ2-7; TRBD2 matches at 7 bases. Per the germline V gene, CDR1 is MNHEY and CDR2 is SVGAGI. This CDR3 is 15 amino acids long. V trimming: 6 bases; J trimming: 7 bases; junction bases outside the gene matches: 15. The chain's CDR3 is CASSLKAGVPKEQYF. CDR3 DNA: TGTGCCAGCAGCTTGAAGGCGGGGGTCCCTAAGGAGCAGTACTTC.

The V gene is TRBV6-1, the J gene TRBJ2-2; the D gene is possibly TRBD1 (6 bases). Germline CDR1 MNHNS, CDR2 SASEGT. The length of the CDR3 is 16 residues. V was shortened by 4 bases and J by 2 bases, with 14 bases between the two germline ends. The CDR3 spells CASSAYRVPNTGELFF. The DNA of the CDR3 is TGTGCCAGCAGTGCCTACAGGGTTCCCAACACCGGGGAGCTGTTTTTT.

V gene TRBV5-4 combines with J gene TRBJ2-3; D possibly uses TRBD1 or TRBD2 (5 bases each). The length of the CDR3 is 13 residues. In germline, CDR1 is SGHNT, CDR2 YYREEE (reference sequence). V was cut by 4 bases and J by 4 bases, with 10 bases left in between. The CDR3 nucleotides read TGTGCCAGCAGCGGGACGTCAGCAGATACGCAGTATTTT. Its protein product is CASSGTSADTQYF.

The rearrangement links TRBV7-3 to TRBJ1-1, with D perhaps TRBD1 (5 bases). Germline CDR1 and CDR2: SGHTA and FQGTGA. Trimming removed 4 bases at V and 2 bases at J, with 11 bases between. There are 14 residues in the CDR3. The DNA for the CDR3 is TGTGCCAGCAGCTCAACAGGTCGCAACACTGAAGCTTTCTTT. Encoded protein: CASSSTGRNTEAFF.

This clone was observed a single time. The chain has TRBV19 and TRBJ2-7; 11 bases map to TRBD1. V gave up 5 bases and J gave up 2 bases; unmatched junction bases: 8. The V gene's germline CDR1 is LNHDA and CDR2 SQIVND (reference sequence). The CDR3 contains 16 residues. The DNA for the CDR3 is TGTGCCAGTAGTCCGTCCGGGACAGGGGGGACCTACGAGCAGTACTTC. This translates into CASSPSGTGGTYEQYF.

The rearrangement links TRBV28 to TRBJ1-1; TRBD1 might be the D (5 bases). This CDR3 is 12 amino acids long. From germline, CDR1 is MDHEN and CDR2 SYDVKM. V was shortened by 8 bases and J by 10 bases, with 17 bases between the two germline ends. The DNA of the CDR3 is TGTGCCAGCGGGGGGGAGACCCGTAGAGCTTTCTTT. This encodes CASGGETRRAFF.

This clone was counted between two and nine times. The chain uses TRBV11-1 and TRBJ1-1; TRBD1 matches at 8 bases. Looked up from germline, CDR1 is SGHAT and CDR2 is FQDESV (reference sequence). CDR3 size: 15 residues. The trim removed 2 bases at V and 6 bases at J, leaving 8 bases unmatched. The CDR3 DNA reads TGTGCCAGCAGCTTAACAGGACAGGGAGGCCCTGAAGCTTTCTTT. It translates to CASSLTGQGGPEAFF.

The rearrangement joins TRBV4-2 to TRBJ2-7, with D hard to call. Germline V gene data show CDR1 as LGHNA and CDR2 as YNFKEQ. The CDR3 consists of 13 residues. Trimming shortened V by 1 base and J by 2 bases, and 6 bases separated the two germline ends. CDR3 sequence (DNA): TGTGCCAGCAGCCAAGCCCCCACCTACGAGCAGTACTTC. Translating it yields CASSQAPTYEQYF.

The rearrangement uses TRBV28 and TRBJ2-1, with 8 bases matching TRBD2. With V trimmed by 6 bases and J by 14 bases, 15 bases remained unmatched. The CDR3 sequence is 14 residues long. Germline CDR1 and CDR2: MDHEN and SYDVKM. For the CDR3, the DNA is TGTGCCAGCAGCTCGCTTAGCGGGAAGGGTACGGAGTTCTTC. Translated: CASSSLSGKGTEFF. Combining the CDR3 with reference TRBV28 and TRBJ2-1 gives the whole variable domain DVKVTQSSRYLVKRTGEKVFLECVQDMDHENMFWYRQDPGLGLRLIYFSYDVKMKEKGDIPEGYSVSREKKERFSLILESASTNQTSMYLCASSSLSGKGTEFFGPGTRLTVL.

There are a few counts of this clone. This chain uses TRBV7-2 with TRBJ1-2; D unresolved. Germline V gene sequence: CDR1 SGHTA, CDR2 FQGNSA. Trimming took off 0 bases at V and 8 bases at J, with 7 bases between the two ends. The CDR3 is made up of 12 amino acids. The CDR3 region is CASSLASGGYTF. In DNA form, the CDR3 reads TGTGCCAGCAGCTTAGCGTCGGGGGGCTACACCTTC. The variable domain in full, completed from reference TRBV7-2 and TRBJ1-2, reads GAGVSQSPSNKVTEKGKDVELRCDPISGHTALYWYRQSLGQGLEFLIYFQGNSAPDKSGLPSDRFSAERTGGSVSTLTIQRTQQEDSAVYLCASSLASGGYTFGSGTRLTVV.

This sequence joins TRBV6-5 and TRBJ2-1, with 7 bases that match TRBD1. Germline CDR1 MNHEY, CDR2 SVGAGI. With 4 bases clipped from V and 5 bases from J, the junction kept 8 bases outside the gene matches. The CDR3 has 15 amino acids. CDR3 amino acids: CASSFPGQTNNEQFF. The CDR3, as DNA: TGTGCCAGCAGTTTCCCGGGACAGACTAACAATGAGCAGTTCTTC.

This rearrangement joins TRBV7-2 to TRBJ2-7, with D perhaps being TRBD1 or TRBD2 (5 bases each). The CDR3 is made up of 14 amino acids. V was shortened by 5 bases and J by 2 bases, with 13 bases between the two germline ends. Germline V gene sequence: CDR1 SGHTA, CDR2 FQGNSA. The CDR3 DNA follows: TGTGCCAGCAGCCTCACCGGGACCACCTACGAGCAGTACTTC. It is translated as CASSLTGTTYEQYF.

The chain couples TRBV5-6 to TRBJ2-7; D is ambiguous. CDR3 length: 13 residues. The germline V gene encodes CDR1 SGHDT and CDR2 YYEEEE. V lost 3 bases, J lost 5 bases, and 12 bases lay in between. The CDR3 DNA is TGTGCCAGCAGCTCCGGTTTAGGGAACGAGCAGTACTTC. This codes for CASSSGLGNEQYF.

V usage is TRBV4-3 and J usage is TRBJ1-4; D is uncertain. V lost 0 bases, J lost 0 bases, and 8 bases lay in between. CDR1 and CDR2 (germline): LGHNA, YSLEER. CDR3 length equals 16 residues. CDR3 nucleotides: TGCGCCAGCAGCCAAGATCAGGTCGCAACTAATGAAAAACTGTTTTTT. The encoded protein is CASSQDQVATNEKLFF.

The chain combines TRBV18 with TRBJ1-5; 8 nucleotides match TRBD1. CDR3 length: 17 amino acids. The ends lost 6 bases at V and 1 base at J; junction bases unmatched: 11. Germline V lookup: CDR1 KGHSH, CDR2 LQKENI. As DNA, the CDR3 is TGTGCCAGCTCGCCAACGACAGGGGCGAGAAGCAATCAGCCCCAGCATTTT. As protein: CASSPTTGARSNQPQHF.

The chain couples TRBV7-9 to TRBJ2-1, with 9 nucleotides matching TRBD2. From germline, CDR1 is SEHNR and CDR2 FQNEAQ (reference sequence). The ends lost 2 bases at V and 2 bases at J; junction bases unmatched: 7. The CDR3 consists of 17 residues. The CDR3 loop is CASSLSKRGAAYNEQFF. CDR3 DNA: TGTGCCAGCAGCTTATCTAAGCGGGGGGCCGCCTACAATGAGCAGTTCTTC.

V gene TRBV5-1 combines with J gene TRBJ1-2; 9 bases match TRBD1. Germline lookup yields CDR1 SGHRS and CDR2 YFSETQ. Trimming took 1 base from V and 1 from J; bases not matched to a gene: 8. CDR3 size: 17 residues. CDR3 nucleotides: TGCGCCAGCAGCTTGAGTACAGGGGGCCCCTATAACTATGGCTACACCTTC. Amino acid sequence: CASSLSTGGPYNYGYTF.

This CDR3 is CASSRGRINEQFF. The DNA for the CDR3 is TGTGCCAGCAGCCGCGGGAGGATAAATGAGCAGTTCTTC. This chain connects TRBV13 to TRBJ2-1; the match to TRBD2 covers 8 bases. This CDR3 region has 13 residues. Germline CDR1 PRHDT, CDR2 FYEKMQ (reference sequence). V lost 5 bases, J lost 7 bases, and 4 bases stayed unmatched.

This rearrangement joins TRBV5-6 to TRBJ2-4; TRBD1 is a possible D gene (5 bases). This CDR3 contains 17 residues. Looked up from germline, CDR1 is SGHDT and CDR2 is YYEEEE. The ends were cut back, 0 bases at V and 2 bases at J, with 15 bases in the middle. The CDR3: CASSLGKGLGPKNIQYF. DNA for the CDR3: TGTGCCAGCAGCTTGGGGAAGGGGCTGGGTCCCAAAAACATTCAGTACTTC. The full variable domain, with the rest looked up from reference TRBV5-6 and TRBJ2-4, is DAGVTQSPTHLIKTRGQQVTLRCSPKSGHDTVSWYQQALGQGPQFIFQYYEEEERQRGNFPDRFSGHQFPNYSSELNVNALLLGDSALYLCASSLGKGLGPKNIQYFGAGTRLSVL.

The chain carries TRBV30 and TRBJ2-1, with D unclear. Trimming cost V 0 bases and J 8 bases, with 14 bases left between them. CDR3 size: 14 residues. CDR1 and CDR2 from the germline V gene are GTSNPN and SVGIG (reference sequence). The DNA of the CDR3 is TGTGCCTGGAGTGTACTTATCCGAGGCGATGAGCAGTTCTTC. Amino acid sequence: CAWSVLIRGDEQFF.

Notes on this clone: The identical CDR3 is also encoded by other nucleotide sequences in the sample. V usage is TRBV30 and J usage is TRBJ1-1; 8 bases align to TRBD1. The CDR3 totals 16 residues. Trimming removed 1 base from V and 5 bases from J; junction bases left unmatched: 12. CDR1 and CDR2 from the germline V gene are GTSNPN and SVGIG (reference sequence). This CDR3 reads CAWSGATRGRGTEAFF. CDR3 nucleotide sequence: TGTGCCTGGAGTGGGGCCACCAGGGGGCGAGGAACTGAAGCTTTCTTT.

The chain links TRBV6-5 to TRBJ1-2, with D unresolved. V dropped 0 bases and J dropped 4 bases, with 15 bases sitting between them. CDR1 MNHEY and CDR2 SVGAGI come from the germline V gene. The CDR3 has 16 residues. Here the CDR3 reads CASSYSTGRVRYGYTF. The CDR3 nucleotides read TGTGCCAGCAGTTACTCGACGGGGAGGGTTCGCTATGGCTACACCTTC.

This CDR3 is CATRGSGLQELYNEQFF. The CDR3 coding sequence is TGTGCCACGCGGGGATCGGGACTACAAGAACTCTACAATGAGCAGTTCTTC. This chain joins TRBV28 and TRBJ2-1; 7 nucleotides line up with TRBD2. This CDR3 is 17 amino acids long. Germline-derived CDR1 and CDR2 are MDHEN and SYDVKM. Germline trimming cut 10 bases from V and 3 bases from J; bases unmatched to any gene: 18.

CDR3 bases: TGTGCCAGCAGCAAGAGACCAAGGGTGGGGGACACCGGGGAGCTGTTTTTT. It specifies CASSKRPRVGDTGELFF. The rearrangement joins TRBV7-3 to TRBJ2-2; D possibly uses TRBD1 or TRBD2 (5 bases each). CDR3 size: 17 residues. The germline gives CDR1 SGHTA, CDR2 FQGTGA. Trimming shortened V by 5 bases and J by 3 bases, and 19 bases separated the two germline ends.